This entry describes one T cell receptor (beta chain). Antigen: not known. This entry belongs to a study of shared clonotypes between healthy human individuals. Study-level background: Plates per donor: three CD4 naive, three CD4 memory, two CD8 naive, one CD8 memory. Study-wide results and caveats: Clonotypes shared by all four donors outscored non-shared clonotypes in generation probability.

Researchers ran the assay at a deep level. Clones were read by immunoSEQ multiplex PCR, and TCRdb kept only the in-frame ones, dropping some. The repertoire holds about 2.3 million clones, with roughly 90% as singletons. The sample taken for sequencing was naive CD4+ T cells from PBMCs. As for subset: CD45RA+ positively selected. This TCR was recovered from a man aged 18-30 years in good health. Some clones in this sample may be carry-over from other donors' samples.

The CDR3 coding sequence is TGTGCCAGCAGCCCCTTGACAGGGGTTGAGACCCAGTACTTC. Residues: CASSPLTGVETQYF. This chain links TRBV5-4 with TRBJ2-5; 8 nucleotides line up with TRBD1. This CDR3 is 14 amino acids long. CDR1 SGHNT and CDR2 YYREEE come from the germline V gene (reference sequence). V gave up 4 bases and J gave up 5 bases; unmatched junction bases: 7.